This paragraph reports one T cell receptor (beta chain). Antigen unknown. The CDR3 is made up of 11 amino acids. V lost 5 bases, J lost 3 bases, and 4 bases lay in between. Germline CDR1 reads SGHTA; CDR2 reads FQGNSA. The sample belongs to a study of T cells in localized non-small cell lung cancer. Generated by immunoSEQ multiplex PCR, the TCRdb table keeps only in-frame clones and is missing some. The table includes roughly 38,000 clones, almost 90% detected once. Overall study results and limits: Prolonged overall survival went with higher T cell density in the blood. Out of the top 100 tumor clones, a median roughly 52 were seen in adjacent lung. Sequencing was limited to one tumor region, leaving the possibility of heterogeneity open.

The V call is TRBV7-2, the J call TRBJ2-5; D gene unclear. This clonotype was sampled from a female donor older than 55 with stage I squamous cell lung carcinoma. Sequenced material: peripheral blood, taken before any cancer treatment. The CDR3 region has the DNA TGTGCCAGCAGCCCTAAAGAGACCCAGTACTTC. Protein: CASSPKETQYF. The variable domain in full, with the rest retrieved from reference TRBV7-2 and TRBJ2-5, is GAGVSQSPSNKVTEKGKDVELRCDPISGHTALYWYRQSLGQGLEFLIYFQGNSAPDKSGLPSDRFSAERTGGSVSTLTIQRTQQEDSAVYLCASSPKETQYFGPGTRLLVL.